This entry lists 31 T cell receptor beta chains sequenced from one sample in a study of blood T cell repertoires in COVID-19. Sequenced by immunoSEQ multiplex PCR; TCRdb stores in-frame clones only, minus some. The data contain 150,000 to 200,000 clones, under 85% of them singletons. Sequences were obtained from peripheral blood. The receptor set was obtained from a woman aged 70 to 79 with COVID-19, enrolled during active disease.

The chain employs TRBV7-2 and TRBJ2-7; possibly TRBD2 for D (5 bases). The CDR3 is made up of 15 amino acids. Germline V gives CDR1 SGHTA, CDR2 FQGNSA. V shed 1 base and J shed 2 bases, with 12 bases lying between them. The DNA of the CDR3 is TGTGCCAGCAGCTTAGGGCTAGCAGTCCCCTACGAGCAGTACTTC. Its translation is CASSLGLAVPYEQYF. Filled out from reference TRBV7-2 and TRBJ2-7, the complete variable domain reads GAGVSQSPSNKVTEKGKDVELRCDPISGHTALYWYRQSLGQGLEFLIYFQGNSAPDKSGLPSDRFSAERTGGSVSTLTIQRTQQEDSAVYLCASSLGLAVPYEQYFGPGTRLTVT.

The chain couples TRBV19 to TRBJ2-5, with a weak D call TRBD1 (6 bases). The CDR3 contains 15 residues. Trimming took 6 bases from V and 5 from J, leaving 19 bases between them. The germline CDR1 and CDR2 sequences are LNHDA and SQIVND (reference sequence). The CDR3 reads CASSRGAAYRETQYF. The CDR3 DNA reads as TGTGCCAGTAGCAGGGGCGCAGCCTATCGGGAGACCCAGTACTTC.

The gene calls are TRBV7-2 and TRBJ1-5, with a possible D match to TRBD1 (5 bases). V was trimmed by 5 bases and J by 5 bases, leaving 16 bases between them. Germline CDR1 and CDR2: SGHTA and FQGNSA. The CDR3 spans 15 residues. CDR3 in DNA: TGTGCCAGCAGCCTCAGCCCCTGGGGCGATCAGCCCCAGCATTTT. It codes for CASSLSPWGDQPQHF.

The CDR3 region is CASSLDRGTQYF. In nucleotides, the CDR3 is TGTGCCAGCAGCTTGGATCGGGGAACGCAGTACTTC. The rearrangement uses TRBV5-4 and TRBJ2-7; D possibly corresponds to TRBD2 (5 bases). The V gene's germline CDR1 is SGHNT and CDR2 YYREEE (reference sequence). V was shortened by 0 bases and J by 9 bases, with 10 bases between the two germline ends. The CDR3 has 12 amino acids.

This clone has only a few counts. The rearrangement joins TRBV5-1 to TRBJ1-5; 10 bases map to TRBD1. This CDR3 is 15 amino acids long. J lost 6 bases, V lost 0 bases, and 3 bases had no gene match. CDR1 and CDR2 (germline): SGHRS, YFSETQ. In DNA, the CDR3 is TGCGCCAGCAGCTTGGAGGGACAGGGGTTTCAGCCCCAGCATTTT. Its protein is CASSLEGQGFQPQHF. The full variable domain, its missing parts supplied by reference TRBV5-1 and TRBJ1-5, is KAGVTQTPRYLIKTRGQQVTLSCSPISGHRSVSWYQQTPGQGLQFLFEYFSETQRNKGNFPGRFSGRQFSNSRSEMNVSTLELGDSALYLCASSLEGQGFQPQHFGDGTRLSIL.

The CDR3 here is CASSPVPSLVPYTGELFF. CDR3 DNA sequence: TGTGCCAGCAGCCCAGTTCCTTCACTAGTACCGTACACCGGGGAGCTGTTTTTT. The chain couples TRBV11-2 to TRBJ2-2; weak D call: TRBD2 (5 bases). Germline CDR1 is SGHAT and CDR2 is FQNNGV. Trimming took off 5 bases at V and 3 bases at J, with 22 bases between the two ends. This CDR3 has 18 amino acids.

V gene TRBV30 combines with J gene TRBJ2-4; TRBD2 is a possible D gene (5 bases). The germline CDR1 and CDR2 sequences are GTSNPN and SVGIG (reference sequence). The CDR3 spans 11 residues. Trimming took off 0 bases at V and 9 bases at J, with 6 bases between the two ends. This CDR3 reads CAWSVRGIQYF. CDR3 coding DNA: TGTGCCTGGAGTGTACGGGGCATTCAGTACTTC.

This sequence joins TRBV5-1 and TRBJ2-1, with 9 bases matching TRBD2. V was clipped by 1 base and J by 2 bases; unmatched bases: 13. The germline V gene has CDR1 SGHRS and CDR2 YFSETQ. The CDR3 is 19 residues long. The CDR3 loop is CASSLQAGGPSLTYNEQFF. The CDR3 DNA follows: TGCGCCAGCAGCTTGCAGGCGGGAGGGCCCTCTCTGACCTACAATGAGCAGTTCTTC.

The V call is TRBV5-1, the J call TRBJ2-3; 7 positions match TRBD1. The germline V gene encodes CDR1 SGHRS and CDR2 YFSETQ. There are 16 residues in the CDR3. Trimming cost V 1 base and J 3 bases; bases outside gene matches: 8. The CDR3 coding sequence is TGCGCCAGCAGCTTGCGGGCAGACAGGGTAACAGATACGCAGTATTTT. Protein sequence: CASSLRADRVTDTQYF. The whole variable domain, filled in from reference TRBV5-1 and TRBJ2-3, reads KAGVTQTPRYLIKTRGQQVTLSCSPISGHRSVSWYQQTPGQGLQFLFEYFSETQRNKGNFPGRFSGRQFSNSRSEMNVSTLELGDSALYLCASSLRADRVTDTQYFGPGTRLTVL.

The genes are TRBV5-6 and TRBJ2-6; 7 positions match TRBD1. Looked up from germline, CDR1 is SGHDT and CDR2 is YYEEEE. CDR3 length equals 17 residues. J was trimmed by 4 bases and V by 3 bases; bases with no gene match: 10. The CDR3 sequence is CASSWGTAKSGANVLTF. For the CDR3, the DNA is TGTGCCAGCAGCTGGGGGACAGCAAAGTCCGGGGCCAACGTCCTGACTTTC.

The chain employs TRBV5-4 and TRBJ2-1; 8 nucleotides line up with TRBD2. Germline V gene sequence: CDR1 SGHNT, CDR2 YYREEE (reference sequence). V shed 2 bases, J shed 7 bases, and the junction held 8 bases outside the gene matches. The CDR3 extends over 15 amino acids. The CDR3 bases are TGTGCCAGCAGCTTTGAACTAGCGGTTGTAAATGAGCAGTTCTTC. Encoded protein: CASSFELAVVNEQFF.

The chain links TRBV5-1 to TRBJ2-1; the match to TRBD2 covers 11 bases. V shed 3 bases, J shed 6 bases, and the junction held 8 bases outside the gene matches. The CDR3 sequence is 16 residues long. Germline assignment: CDR1 SGHRS and CDR2 YFSETQ. CDR3 sequence reads: CASSYSSGRSRNEQFF. The CDR3 DNA sequence: TGCGCCAGCAGCTACTCTAGCGGGAGGAGTCGCAATGAGCAGTTCTTC.

J is TRBJ2-7 and V is TRBV6-5; 7 bases are shared with TRBD2. The V segment lost 9 bases and the J segment 0 bases; nucleotides outside the gene matches: 8. The CDR3 length is 14 residues. Per germline, CDR1 MNHEY and CDR2 SVGAGI. The CDR3 region is CASDLSSGSYEQYF. The CDR3 DNA reads TGTGCCAGTGACCTTTCTAGCGGCTCCTACGAGCAGTACTTC.

This chain connects TRBV28 to TRBJ1-5; 8 bases line up with TRBD1. Trimming cost V 8 bases and J 11 bases; bases outside gene matches: 17. The CDR3 is 15 amino acids. Germline CDR1 is MDHEN and CDR2 is SYDVKM. This CDR3 is CASGSGTGISATQHF. The CDR3 nucleotides read TGTGCCAGCGGCTCTGGGACAGGTATATCAGCGACCCAGCATTTT.

The chain carries TRBV2 and TRBJ2-2; possibly TRBD2 for D (7 bases). The CDR3 runs to 15 residues. The germline V and J ends were trimmed by 7 bases and 5 bases, with 17 bases remaining between them. Per the germline V gene, CDR1 is SNHLY and CDR2 is FYNNEI. CDR3 residues: CASKRGGAGTGELFF. The CDR3 nucleotides read TGTGCCAGCAAAAGGGGGGGAGCCGGAACCGGGGAGCTGTTTTTT.

This chain connects TRBV27 to TRBJ2-2, with 9 bases identical to TRBD2. Germline V lookup: CDR1 MNHEY, CDR2 SMNVEV (reference sequence). The CDR3 is 15 amino acids. V shed 7 bases, J shed 9 bases, and the junction held 12 bases outside the gene matches. Here the CDR3 reads CASTLTSGLNRELFF. The CDR3 nucleotides read TGTGCCAGCACCCTGACTAGCGGTTTAAACCGGGAGCTGTTTTTT.

The J gene is TRBJ1-6, the V gene TRBV30; 7 positions agree with TRBD1. The V gene end was trimmed by 4 bases and the J gene end by 12 bases; junction bases not matched to a gene: 18. The CDR3 contains 16 residues. CDR1 and CDR2 (germline): GTSNPN, SVGIG (reference sequence). The DNA for the CDR3 is TGTGCCTGGAAATCCGGGAATCAGGGGGTTTGGAGACCCCTCCACTTT. Translation: CAWKSGNQGVWRPLHF.

V and J are TRBV7-2 and TRBJ2-7; 9 nucleotides align to TRBD1. Trimming took 5 bases from V and 3 from J; bases not matched to a gene: 8. This CDR3 has 15 amino acids. Germline CDR1 reads SGHTA; CDR2 reads FQGNSA. The CDR3 region has the DNA TGTGCCAGCAGCCCAGGGACAGGGCGAATCTACGAGCAGTACTTC. It translates to CASSPGTGRIYEQYF.

The rearrangement links TRBV6-2 or TRBV6-3 to TRBJ2-7; TRBD2 agrees at 12 bases. The V and J ends lost 6 bases and 3 bases, in that order; junction bases with no gene match: 15. CDR3 length equals 18 residues. Germline lookup yields CDR1 MNHEY and CDR2 SVGEGT. Here the CDR3 reads CASSSPRRGLAGNYEQYF. DNA for the CDR3: TGTGCCAGCAGCTCACCCAGGAGGGGACTAGCGGGTAACTACGAGCAGTACTTC.

V and J are TRBV10-3 and TRBJ2-7, with 10 positions matching TRBD1. CDR1 and CDR2 (germline): ENHRY, SYGVKD. Trimming took 7 bases from V and 4 from J; bases not matched to a gene: 10. This CDR3 is built from 15 residues. The chain's CDR3 is CAITKEPGQGYEQYF. In nucleotides, the CDR3 is TGTGCCATCACTAAAGAGCCGGGACAGGGGTACGAGCAGTACTTC.

The V and J genes are TRBV4-1 and TRBJ2-5; no definite D call. Germline assignment: CDR1 MGHRA and CDR2 YSYEKL. The CDR3 contains 15 residues. V was cut by 1 base and J by 2 bases, with 11 bases left in between. CDR3 sequence (DNA): TGCGCCAGCAGCCAAGGTATCGAGAAACAAGAGACCCAGTACTTC. Translated, it gives CASSQGIEKQETQYF.

In this sample, this clone turned up once. The V and J genes are TRBV7-2 and TRBJ1-2; D not resolved. V shed 3 bases and J shed 2 bases, with 10 bases lying between them. Germline V gene lookup returns CDR1 SGHTA and CDR2 FQGNSA. The CDR3 extends over 14 amino acids. In DNA, the CDR3 is TGTGCCAGCAGCTTGGAAGCGCAGAACTATGGCTACACCTTC. Translated: CASSLEAQNYGYTF.

This clone was found once. One end of the junction fails to match germline, which may point to a read error. CDR3 amino acids: CASSIRQGRDLNF. The CDR3 DNA follows: TGTGCCAGCAGTATCCGACAGGGAAGGGACTTAAACTTC. The chain uses TRBV12-3 or TRBV12-4 and TRBJ1-2, with TRBD1 matching over 7 bases. This CDR3 has 13 residues.

The J gene is TRBJ2-5, the V gene TRBV6-5; perhaps TRBD2 as D (6 bases). V lost 6 bases to trimming and J lost 4 bases, with 15 bases between them. CDR1 is MNHEY, CDR2 SVGAGI, per germline. This CDR3 contains 14 residues. In DNA, the CDR3 is TGTGCCAGCAGATCGACCTGGGGGGTAGAGACCCAGTACTTC. Protein: CASRSTWGVETQYF.

The chain joins TRBV7-3 to TRBJ2-5, with D possibly TRBD1 on 5 matching bases. Germline CDR1 reads SGHTA; CDR2 reads FQGTGA. V was shortened by 5 bases and J by 2 bases, with 9 bases between the two germline ends. CDR3 length: 13 amino acids. DNA of the CDR3: TGTGCCAGCAGCCCTCACAGGCAAGAGACCCAGTACTTC. Its translation: CASSPHRQETQYF. The whole variable domain, remainder taken from reference TRBV7-3 and TRBJ2-5, is GAGVSQTPSNKVTEKGKYVELRCDPISGHTALYWYRQSLGQGPEFLIYFQGTGAADDSGLPNDRFFAVRPEGSVSTLKIQRTERGDSAVYLCASSPHRQETQYFGPGTRLLVL.

The CDR3 nucleotides are TGTGCCAGCTCACCACGGCTGAATGAAAAACTGTTTTTT. Translating it yields CASSPRLNEKLFF. The rearrangement uses TRBV18 and TRBJ1-4, with D unclear. The CDR3 covers 13 residues. Looked up from germline, CDR1 is KGHSH and CDR2 is LQKENI. V lost 1 base, J lost 5 bases, and 5 bases lay in between.

This clone was seen just once. This chain connects TRBV28 to TRBJ2-2, with D unresolved. Germline CDR1 MDHEN, CDR2 SYDVKM. V was clipped by 10 bases and J by 5 bases, with 17 bases between them. The CDR3 is 14 residues long. The CDR3 loop is CATILNPQTGELFF. CDR3 coding DNA: TGTGCCACTATACTTAATCCGCAAACCGGGGAGCTGTTTTTT.

This rearrangement joins TRBV28 to TRBJ1-2, with TRBD1 matching over 7 bases. Per germline, CDR1 MDHEN and CDR2 SYDVKM. The CDR3 contains 14 residues. The J segment lost 5 bases and the V segment lost 7 bases, leaving 10 bases of the junction unmatched. CDR3 sequence: CASTPWGQTYGYTF. The DNA of the CDR3 is TGTGCCAGCACCCCTTGGGGACAGACTTATGGCTACACCTTC.

The gene calls are TRBV7-2 and TRBJ2-7; 7 bases map to TRBD2. Germline V CDR1 and CDR2: SGHTA, FQGNSA. V shed 1 base and J 5 bases; nucleotides not matched to a gene: 8. This CDR3 spans 15 amino acids. CDR3 coding DNA: TGTGCCAGCAGCTTAGGGGGGGGGAGTAGCGACGAGCAGTACTTC. It is translated as CASSLGGGSSDEQYF.

The chain is built from TRBV6-2 or TRBV6-3 and TRBJ1-1, with a possible D match to TRBD1 (6 bases). CDR1 MNHEY and CDR2 SVGEGT come from the germline V gene. Trimming took 0 bases from V and 5 from J, leaving 13 bases between them. The CDR3 is made up of 15 amino acids. The CDR3 here is CASSYSTGQGTEAFF. DNA of the CDR3: TGTGCCAGCAGTTACTCTACGGGACAAGGGACTGAAGCTTTCTTT.

This clone is a singleton in its sample. The V call is TRBV2, the J call TRBJ2-1, with 7 positions matching TRBD2. Germline CDR1 SNHLY, CDR2 FYNNEI. This CDR3 region has 15 residues. Trimming cost V 4 bases and J 0 bases; bases outside gene matches: 3. The CDR3 loop is CASSVLAVSYNEQFF. The CDR3 nucleotides are TGTGCCAGCAGTGTCCTAGCGGTCTCCTACAATGAGCAGTTCTTC.